A selection of T cell receptor beta chains follows, all from one sample in a study of spatial heterogeneity in lung cancer. TCRdb redid the calling of the 5' RACE reads with MiXCR, one entry per CDR3 protein. Of fewer than 20,000 distinct CDR3 sequences listed, less than 7.5% are singletons. The source material was lung tumor tissue, sampled at surgery. The receptors were gathered from a female donor with early-stage non-small cell lung cancer. Both conserved end residues are part of each CDR3. Fields, in order: J gene, D gene, clone size, V gene, CDR3 DNA, CDR3 protein. A D gene is named only where the DNA matches it firmly. Some rows mark clone size as missing; the rest say once, few, many or name a class of expanded clone.

j_gene: TRBJ2-1; d_gene: -; abundance: medium-sized; v_gene: TRBV7-2; CDR3nt: TGTGCCAGCAGCTACACTATTGAGCAGTTCTTC; CDR3aa: CASSYTIEQFF
j_gene: TRBJ1-5; d_gene: -; abundance: many; v_gene: TRBV2; CDR3nt: TGTGCCAGCACCACCCAGGGGAGCAATCAGCCCCAGCATTTT; CDR3aa: CASTTQGSNQPQHF
j_gene: TRBJ2-3; d_gene: TRBD2; abundance: many; v_gene: TRBV9; CDR3nt: TGTGCCAGCAGCGCCCAGATTCCGGGACTAGCGGGAGTTTGGGGTCTTTCAGGAGATACGCAGTATTTT; CDR3aa: CASSAQIPGLAGVWGLSGDTQYF
j_gene: TRBJ1-1; d_gene: -; abundance: many; v_gene: TRBV18; CDR3nt: TGTGCCAGCTCACCACTGCCGGGGTCCATCACTGAAGCTTTCTTT; CDR3aa: CASSPLPGSITEAFF
j_gene: TRBJ1-2; d_gene: -; abundance: many; v_gene: TRBV2; CDR3nt: TGTGCCAGCACTCCCACCCTAGGGCTAGAGGACTATGGCTACACCTTC; CDR3aa: CASTPTLGLEDYGYTF
j_gene: TRBJ2-1; d_gene: TRBD2; abundance: many; v_gene: TRBV29-1; CDR3nt: TGCAGCGCTCTAGCGGGAGCCTCCTACAATGAGCAGTTCTTC; CDR3aa: CSALAGASYNEQFF
j_gene: TRBJ1-1; d_gene: -; abundance: few; v_gene: TRBV10-2; CDR3nt: TGCGCCAGCAGTGAGTCGGGCCCGTTCACTGAAGCTTTCTTT; CDR3aa: CASSESGPFTEAFF
j_gene: TRBJ2-7; d_gene: -; abundance: -; v_gene: TRBV6-5; CDR3nt: TGTGCCAGCAGCCCCCAGGCGGGCGCCTACGAGCAGTACTTC; CDR3aa: CASSPQAGAYEQYF
j_gene: TRBJ1-1; d_gene: -; abundance: many; v_gene: TRBV29-1; CDR3nt: TGCAGCGTTTCGCGTCAGGATAACACTGAAGCTTTCTTT; CDR3aa: CSVSRQDNTEAFF
j_gene: TRBJ2-5; d_gene: TRBD2; abundance: many; v_gene: TRBV7-3; CDR3nt: TGTGCCAGCAGCTTAGGAGGTGGGACTAGCGGGAGAAAGACCCAGTACTTC; CDR3aa: CASSLGGGTSGRKTQYF
j_gene: TRBJ2-1; d_gene: TRBD1; abundance: many; v_gene: TRBV7-9; CDR3nt: TGTGCCAGCAGCTTAAGCGAGTCGGGACAGGGGGCCCCATTGCGTGGCCCGGAGCAGTTCTTC; CDR3aa: CASSLSESGQGAPLRGPEQFF
j_gene: TRBJ1-5; d_gene: -; abundance: many; v_gene: TRBV3-1; CDR3nt: TGTGCCAGCAGCCATCGGGGGCAGCCCCAGCATTTT; CDR3aa: CASSHRGQPQHF
j_gene: TRBJ1-4; d_gene: -; abundance: many; v_gene: TRBV15; CDR3nt: TGTGCCACCGGCCATTGGGGAACTAATGAAAAACTGTTTTTT; CDR3aa: CATGHWGTNEKLFF
j_gene: TRBJ2-2; d_gene: -; abundance: many; v_gene: TRBV28; CDR3nt: TGTGCCAGCAGTTTTTGGGGAATAAGGAACACCGGGGAGCTGTTTTTT; CDR3aa: CASSFWGIRNTGELFF
j_gene: TRBJ2-7; d_gene: TRBD2; abundance: many; v_gene: TRBV18; CDR3nt: TGTGCCAGCTCACGGCGGACAGGCGGGGGGGCCTACGAGCAGTACTTC; CDR3aa: CASSRRTGGGAYEQYF
j_gene: TRBJ1-3; d_gene: -; abundance: many; v_gene: TRBV20-1; CDR3nt: TGCAGTGCTAGAGACCCCGCGTTAGGAAACACCATATATTTT; CDR3aa: CSARDPALGNTIYF
j_gene: TRBJ1-1; d_gene: -; abundance: many; v_gene: TRBV24-1; CDR3nt: TGTGCCACCAGTGATGGATGGGAGCACACTGAAGCTTTCTTT; CDR3aa: CATSDGWEHTEAFF
j_gene: TRBJ2-7; d_gene: -; abundance: many; v_gene: TRBV28; CDR3nt: TGTGCCAGCAGTTCGCAGAGATACGAGCAGTACTTC; CDR3aa: CASSSQRYEQYF
j_gene: TRBJ1-1; d_gene: TRBD1; abundance: medium-sized; v_gene: TRBV29-1; CDR3nt: TGCAGCGTTGAAGATTGGGATAGGGGGCCCACTGAAGCTTTCTTT; CDR3aa: CSVEDWDRGPTEAFF
j_gene: TRBJ2-1; d_gene: TRBD2; abundance: many; v_gene: TRBV6-6; CDR3nt: TGTGCCAGCATACCGGGACTAGTCAGGTCCTACAATGAGCAGTTCTTC; CDR3aa: CASIPGLVRSYNEQFF
j_gene: TRBJ2-1; d_gene: -; abundance: few; v_gene: TRBV5-1; CDR3nt: TGCGCCAGCTATTTCACTTACAATGAGCAGTTCTTC; CDR3aa: CASYFTYNEQFF
j_gene: TRBJ2-5; d_gene: -; abundance: many; v_gene: TRBV19; CDR3nt: TGTGCCAGTAGTATACGTCCCCGCGGACGAGCACCGGAGACCCAGTACTTC; CDR3aa: CASSIRPRGRAPETQYF
j_gene: TRBJ1-1; d_gene: -; abundance: many; v_gene: TRBV29-1; CDR3nt: TGCAGCGTTCAACAATGGGGGCCGAACACTGAAGCTTTCTTT; CDR3aa: CSVQQWGPNTEAFF
j_gene: TRBJ1-2; d_gene: -; abundance: many; v_gene: TRBV14; CDR3nt: TGTGCCAGCAGCCAACAGGGCTATGGCTACACCTTC; CDR3aa: CASSQQGYGYTF
j_gene: TRBJ1-6; d_gene: -; abundance: medium-sized; v_gene: TRBV28; CDR3nt: TGTGCCAGCAGTTTACCCGGAGGTTCACCCCTCCACTTT; CDR3aa: CASSLPGGSPLHF
j_gene: TRBJ2-3; d_gene: -; abundance: few; v_gene: TRBV3-1; CDR3nt: TGTGCCAGCAGTCAGTGGGCAGATACGCAGTATTTT; CDR3aa: CASSQWADTQYF
j_gene: TRBJ2-1; d_gene: TRBD1; abundance: many; v_gene: TRBV20-1; CDR3nt: TGCAGTGGCGAGCCGGGACAGAGCAATGAGCAGTTCTTC; CDR3aa: CSGEPGQSNEQFF
j_gene: TRBJ2-3; d_gene: -; abundance: many; v_gene: TRBV5-4; CDR3nt: TGTGCCAGCAGCAGCACCCCCGAACGCACAGATACGCAGTATTTT; CDR3aa: CASSSTPERTDTQYF
j_gene: TRBJ2-6; d_gene: TRBD1; abundance: many; v_gene: TRBV7-9; CDR3nt: TGTGCCAGCAGCTTAGGATGGGACAGTGGGGCCTCTGGGGCCAACGTCCTGACTTTC; CDR3aa: CASSLGWDSGASGANVLTF
j_gene: TRBJ2-7; d_gene: -; abundance: many; v_gene: TRBV6-2/TRBV6-3; CDR3nt: TGTGCCAGCAGTTCCTTCCCGGGCGGACCCTGGGGCGAGCAGTACTTC; CDR3aa: CASSSFPGGPWGEQYF
j_gene: TRBJ2-7; d_gene: TRBD2; abundance: few; v_gene: TRBV11-2; CDR3nt: TGTGCCAGCAGGCTGACTAGCGGGACGGAGCAGTACTTC; CDR3aa: CASRLTSGTEQYF